These T cell receptor beta chains were read from a single sample in a study of cytomegalovirus exposure and HLA in healthy donors. Here immunoSEQ multiplex PCR was the method, and the copy in TCRdb shows in-frame clones only, minus some. The sample holds about 190,000 clones, about 81% seen once. What was sequenced was PBMCs. Source of these receptors: a woman aged 18-29 years in good health and CMV-seropositive. CDR3s include the opening cysteine and the closing phenylalanine or tryptophan. D genes are given only for firm matches. Size is omitted from some rows. Given values are once, few, many or a class for expanded clones.

V	J	size	D	DNA	CDR3
TRBV5-1	TRBJ2-1	once	-	TGCGCCAGCAGCCCAGGCGGGGCCTCCTACAATGAGCAGTTCTTC	CASSPGGASYNEQFF
TRBV15	TRBJ2-1	-	TRBD2	TGTGCCACCAGCAGAGATTTATCGCGGGGGAATGAGCAGTTCTTC	CATSRDLSRGNEQFF
TRBV14	TRBJ1-1	-	-	TGTGCCAGCAGTTCGACTGAATTCATGAACACTGAAGCTTTCTTT	CASSSTEFMNTEAFF
TRBV5-3	TRBJ1-1	-	-	TGTGCCAGAAGCTGGAAAAGGGCGTTTCGGGGAGGAGGCGCTGAAGCTTTCTTT	CARSWKRAFRGGGAEAFF
TRBV6-4	TRBJ2-3	-	TRBD2	TGTGCCAGCAGTGCCCCCCGGCTAGCGGGGGGAACAGATACGCAGTATTTT	CASSAPRLAGGTDTQYF
TRBV6-5	TRBJ1-4	many	TRBD1	TGTGCCAGCAGTTACTTCCGGGACAGGGCCGAAAAACTGTTTTTT	CASSYFRDRAEKLFF
TRBV5-1	TRBJ1-1	once	-	TGCGCCAGCAGCCAGGTCACAAACACTGAAGCTTTCTTT	CASSQVTNTEAFF
TRBV30	TRBJ1-1	once	TRBD1	TGTGCCTGGAGTGGGGACAGGATCAGGGGGGCTTTCTTT	CAWSGDRIRGAFF
TRBV9	TRBJ2-2	-	TRBD2	TGTGCCAGCAGCGTAGACCTAGCGGGGAGGGCCGGGGAGCTGTTTTTT	CASSVDLAGRAGELFF
TRBV10-3	TRBJ2-5	-	TRBD1	TGTGCCATCAGCCGGGGACAGGGGGGAGAGACCCAGTACTTC	CAISRGQGGETQYF
TRBV4-2	TRBJ2-1	-	TRBD2	TGTGCCAGCAGCCAAGAAATAGCGGAACGGGGGGGCTCCTACAATGAGCAGTTCTTC	CASSQEIAERGGSYNEQFF
TRBV6-4	TRBJ2-3	-	TRBD2	TGTGCCAGCAGTGACTCTAGCGGGGGAACCGATACGCAGTATTTT	CASSDSSGGTDTQYF
TRBV18	TRBJ1-6	-	TRBD1	TGTGCCAGCTCACGGCAGGGGGACAATTCACCCCTCCACTTT	CASSRQGDNSPLHF
TRBV6-5	TRBJ1-2	-	-	TGTGCCAGCAGTTACTTCACAGATTCCTCTCCCTATGGCTACACCTTC	CASSYFTDSSPYGYTF
TRBV2	TRBJ1-1	-	TRBD1	TGTGCCAGCAGTGAAAACAGGGGACCCTCTGGGGCTTTCTTT	CASSENRGPSGAFF
TRBV5-1	TRBJ2-2	-	TRBD1	TGCGCCAGCAGCATGCGTTTGGACAGGGACACCGGGGAGCTGTTTTTT	CASSMRLDRDTGELFF
TRBV2	TRBJ2-7	-	-	TGTGCCAGCAGTACAGGCTACTCCTACGAGCAGTACTTC	CASSTGYSYEQYF
TRBV2	TRBJ2-7	-	TRBD2	TGTGCCAGCAGTGCTCAGCGGGGGGTATACGAGCAGTACTTC	CASSAQRGVYEQYF
TRBV9	TRBJ2-5	-	-	TGTGCCAGCAGCGTATCGTGGGGGGGCGGAGAGACCCAGTACTTC	CASSVSWGGGETQYF
TRBV19	TRBJ1-2	once	TRBD1	TGTGCCAGTAGGGATCCGGAGGGACAGAACTATGGCTACACCTTC	CASRDPEGQNYGYTF
TRBV7-3	TRBJ2-5	-	TRBD2	TGTGCCAGCAGCACCGGGAGGCAAGAGACCCAGTACTTC	CASSTGRQETQYF
TRBV2	TRBJ2-2	few	-	TGTGCCAGCAGGAGCGGGCGGATGAACACCGGGGAGCTGTTTTTT	CASRSGRMNTGELFF
TRBV19	TRBJ1-5	-	TRBD1	TGTGCCAGTAGTATAGACAGGGGGTTTCAGCCCCAGCATTTT	CASSIDRGFQPQHF
TRBV7-3	TRBJ1-3	-	-	TGTGCCAGCAGCTTAACTGCAGGGTTGGGAAACACCATATATTTT	CASSLTAGLGNTIYF
TRBV4-3	TRBJ2-2	-	-	TGCGCCAGCAGCCAAGGGAGGTTCCCCGGGGAGCTGTTTTTT	CASSQGRFPGELFF
TRBV30	TRBJ2-5	-	TRBD2	TGTGCCTGGACCCCTGGGCTAGCGGGGGTTGCAGAGACCCAGTACTTC	CAWTPGLAGVAETQYF
TRBV4-1	TRBJ1-2	once	TRBD1	TGCGCCAGCAGCCAAGGGAGGTGGGGACAGGAGGGTGGCTACACCTTC	CASSQGRWGQEGGYTF
TRBV19	TRBJ2-7	-	-	TGTGCCAGTAGTCCCCAACGAAGGGGCGGATCCGAGCAGTACTTC	CASSPQRRGGSEQYF
TRBV7-9	TRBJ1-4	-	-	TGTGCCAGCAGCTTGTTAGCGGGGAGCGTAGAAAAACTGTTTTTT	CASSLLAGSVEKLFF
TRBV4-2	TRBJ2-1	-	TRBD2	TGTGCCAGCAGCCAAGTGGGCGGGGGGTCGCACAATGAGCAGTTCTTC	CASSQVGGGSHNEQFF
TRBV6-1	TRBJ2-7	-	-	TGTGCCAGCAGGGAAGGCGGGGGCATCTACGAGCAGTACTTC	CASREGGGIYEQYF
TRBV5-6	TRBJ2-2	-	TRBD2	TGTGCCAGCAGACAACTAGCGGGGGGGCCCACCGGGGAGCTGTTTTTT	CASRQLAGGPTGELFF
TRBV23-1	TRBJ1-4	-	-	TGCGCCCGCCAGGGGATAATGATTGAAAAACTGTTTTTT	CARQGIMIEKLFF
TRBV7-9	TRBJ1-1	-	-	TGTGCCAGCAGCTTAGTTCCGGGGAAAAACACTGAAGCTTTCTTT	CASSLVPGKNTEAFF
TRBV7-9	TRBJ2-1	-	TRBD1	TGTGCCAGCAGCTTAACACCATGGGGACAGGAGAATTTAAATGAGCAGTTCTTC	CASSLTPWGQENLNEQFF
TRBV19	TRBJ1-2	-	TRBD1	TGTGCCAGTAGGGGGGGCAGGGGGCATTTTGCGTCGAGGGGCTACACCTTC	CASRGGRGHFASRGYTF
TRBV6-5	TRBJ1-6	-	-	TGTGCCAGCAGCCCCGGGGGGGCTAGTGGTTCACCCCTCCACTTT	CASSPGGASGSPLHF
TRBV12-5	TRBJ2-7	once	TRBD1	TGTGCTAGTCTGGGACAGAGCTCCTACGAGCAGTACTTC	CASLGQSSYEQYF
TRBV9	TRBJ2-7	-	-	TGCGCCAGCAGCGTAGGGGCTAGCGAGACCTACGAGCAGTACTTC	CASSVGASETYEQYF
TRBV29-1	TRBJ1-2	-	-	TGCAGCGGACGGGACACCTCTAACTATGGCTACACCTTC	CSGRDTSNYGYTF
TRBV7-9	TRBJ1-2	-	TRBD1	TGTGCCAGCAGCTCAGGACAGGGTTACTATGGCTACACCTTC	CASSSGQGYYGYTF
TRBV2	TRBJ2-1	-	TRBD1	TGTGCCAGCAGTGAAAAGCCCCAGGGGGATGGAAATGAGCAGTTCTTC	CASSEKPQGDGNEQFF
TRBV6-5	TRBJ2-3	-	-	TGTGCCAGCAGGGAGACGGGATCGCGTGAGCAGTATTTT	CASRETGSREQYF
TRBV15	TRBJ1-1	-	-	TGTGCCACCAGCAGAGAGCCGGTTGGCACTGAAGCTTTCTTT	CATSREPVGTEAFF
TRBV6-5	TRBJ2-1	-	-	TGTGCCAGCATGGGGCAGACCTACAATGAACAGTTCTTC	CASMGQTYNEQFF
TRBV5-1	TRBJ2-5	-	TRBD1	TGCGCCAGCAGCGGAATATTAACAGGGGGAGAGACCCAGTACTTC	CASSGILTGGETQYF
TRBV6-1	TRBJ1-4	few	TRBD1	TGTGTTACCCGGGACAGGGAGTATGAAAAACTGTTTTTT	CVTRDREYEKLFF
TRBV10-1	TRBJ1-3	-	-	TGCGCCAGTTCCAGGGACTCCAGAACTGGAAACACCATATATTTT	CASSRDSRTGNTIYF
TRBV5-4	TRBJ2-7	-	TRBD1	TGTGCCAGCAGCGCTGGACAGGGTGGCTACGAGCAGTACTTC	CASSAGQGGYEQYF
TRBV4-2	TRBJ2-3	-	-	TGTGCCAGCAGCCAAGATCGAGGTAAAAGGATAATGGCGCAGTATTTT	CASSQDRGKRIMAQYF
TRBV19	TRBJ2-1	-	TRBD1	TGTGCCAGTAGTGGGACAGCCTACAATGAGCAGTTCTTC	CASSGTAYNEQFF
TRBV6-1	TRBJ2-5	-	TRBD2	TGTGCCAGCAGTGCCCCTCCGGGACTAGCGAACCAAGAGACCCAGTACTTC	CASSAPPGLANQETQYF
TRBV5-1	TRBJ1-4	once	TRBD1	TGCGCCAGCAGCTTGGGGGTACCGGGACAGAATCCGAATGAAAAACTGTTTTTT	CASSLGVPGQNPNEKLFF
TRBV5-1	TRBJ1-1	-	TRBD1	TGCGCCAGCAGCTATTCAGGGGGCCTGAACACTGAAGCTTTCTTT	CASSYSGGLNTEAFF
TRBV19	TRBJ1-5	-	TRBD1	TGTGCCAGTAGTGAGGACAGGGGGGCATATAGCAATCAGCCCCAGCATTTT	CASSEDRGAYSNQPQHF